Presented here are 15 T cell receptor beta chains from one specimen sequenced in a study of T-cell memory formation after mild COVID-19. TCRdb recomputed calls from the 5' RACE reads with MiXCR, one row per CDR3 protein. The repertoire holds some 310,000 distinct CDR3 sequences, under 25% seen once, with around 20% in the top ten. Material: PBMCs or a T cell subset sorted from them (not recorded which). All receptors come from a man aged 18 to 29 who had mild COVID-19 (a few samples of this study predate the infection). Cell type and time point are not known.

To note about this clonotype: A read error may be the cause here, since a much bigger clone is one base away. The V call is TRBV4-3, the J call TRBJ2-2; D is unresolved. Trimming pared 1 base from V and 1 base from J, leaving 4 bases between. The CDR3 has 14 amino acids. Germline V lookup: CDR1 LGHNA, CDR2 YSLEER. CDR3 sequence (DNA): TGCGCCAGCAGCCAAGCGGGGAACACCGGGGAGCTGTTTTTT. Translating gives CASSQAGNTGELFF.

Comment on this clonotype: One end of the junction fails to match germline, which may point to a read error. CDR3: CSVEDLTILF. The CDR3 coding sequence is TGCAGCGTTGAAGATCTCACGATTTTATTC. The V gene is TRBV29-1, the J gene TRBJ1-2; D remains unclear. The CDR3 extends over 10 amino acids. Germline V gene lookup returns CDR1 SQVTM and CDR2 ANQGSEA.

V is TRBV6-6 and J is TRBJ2-7; the match to TRBD1 covers 10 bases. V lost 5 bases and J lost 3; bases outside the gene matches: 7. CDR1 is MNHNY, CDR2 SVGAGI, per germline (reference sequence). The CDR3 totals 15 residues. The CDR3, as DNA: TGTGCCAGCAGTGACCGGGACAGGGGATACTACGAGCAGTACTTC. It specifies CASSDRDRGYYEQYF.

This clonotype was observed a handful of times. CDR3 in amino acids: CASSFDHDNEQFF. The CDR3 nucleotides are TGTGCCAGCAGCTTTGACCACGACAATGAGCAGTTCTTC. The rearrangement joins TRBV7-9 to TRBJ2-1, with D unresolved. The germline gives CDR1 SEHNR, CDR2 FQNEAQ (reference sequence). This CDR3 has 13 residues. V shed 3 bases and J shed 5 bases, with 8 bases lying between them.

The rearrangement uses TRBV7-2 and TRBJ2-5; D is perhaps TRBD1 (6 bases). V was pared by 4 bases and J by 5 bases, with 17 bases between. The V gene's germline CDR1 is SGHTA and CDR2 FQGNSA. CDR3 size: 15 residues. The CDR3 reads CASSSGEGVWETQYF. The CDR3 DNA sequence: TGTGCCAGCAGCTCAGGGGAAGGGGTCTGGGAGACCCAGTACTTC.

The chain uses TRBV6-2 or TRBV6-3 and TRBJ1-2; 7 bases align to TRBD1. V lost 7 bases, J lost 8 bases, and 16 bases stayed unmatched. This CDR3 region has 15 residues. Germline V gene data show CDR1 as MNHEY and CDR2 as SVGEGT. The CDR3 DNA sequence: TGTGCCAGCATCCCGGACAGGCCGGAGGGCCCCGGCTACACCTTC. Translating gives CASIPDRPEGPGYTF.

This clonotype was detected only a few times. The chain combines TRBV18 with TRBJ2-7; 11 bases match TRBD2. V dropped 4 bases and J dropped 1; count of bases not matched to a gene: 6. CDR1 and CDR2 from the germline V gene are KGHSH and LQKENI. The CDR3 contains 16 residues. The DNA for the CDR3 is TGTGCCAGCTCACTCTCCGGGACTAGCGGATCCTACGAGCAGTACTTC. Protein sequence: CASSLSGTSGSYEQYF.

This clonotype was detected a few times. This sequence joins TRBV7-6 and TRBJ1-2, with D perhaps TRBD1 (5 bases). CDR1 SGHVS and CDR2 FNYEAQ come from the germline V gene. V gave up 5 bases and J gave up 3 bases, with 16 bases separating them. There are 15 residues in the CDR3. CDR3 sequence (DNA): TGTGCCAGCAGCCAGTCAGGGTTGGTCGACTATGGCTACACCTTC. Its translation is CASSQSGLVDYGYTF.

This clonotype has a handful of counts. The chain couples TRBV15 to TRBJ1-2; 9 nucleotides line up with TRBD1. J lost 7 bases, V lost 0 bases, and 12 bases had no gene match. CDR1 is LNHNV and CDR2 is YYDKDF in the germline V gene (reference sequence). CDR3 length equals 17 residues. CDR3 region: CATSRDQVAQGASGYTF. Here the CDR3 DNA reads TGTGCCACCAGCAGAGATCAGGTAGCACAGGGGGCCTCTGGCTACACCTTC.

This clonotype was recorded at least ten times. The chain couples TRBV7-2 to TRBJ2-5; the D gene is possibly TRBD2 (7 bases). Germline lookup yields CDR1 SGHTA and CDR2 FQGNSA. This CDR3 is 14 amino acids long. Trimming pared 0 bases from V and 4 bases from J, leaving 9 bases between. The DNA for the CDR3 is TGTGCCAGCAGCTTAGCAGGGGGGGTAGAGACCCAGTACTTC. Protein: CASSLAGGVETQYF.

The count of this clonotype is one. V is TRBV7-6 and J is TRBJ2-5; a possible D gene is TRBD1 (5 bases). V lost 4 bases to trimming and J lost 2 bases, with 14 bases between them. The germline CDR1 and CDR2 sequences are SGHVS and FNYEAQ. This CDR3 spans 15 amino acids. This CDR3 is CASSWTRESQETQYF. As DNA, the CDR3 is TGTGCCAGCAGCTGGACCAGGGAATCACAAGAGACCCAGTACTTC.

The V and J genes are TRBV6-6 and TRBJ1-5; D might be TRBD1 (5 bases). CDR3 length: 13 residues. V shed 5 bases and J shed 6 bases, with 11 bases lying between them. Per the germline V gene, CDR1 is MNHNY and CDR2 is SVGAGI (reference sequence). CDR3: CASSGQGIQPQHF. CDR3 coding DNA: TGTGCCAGCAGTGGGCAGGGCATTCAGCCCCAGCATTTT.

This clonotype was seen only a few times. This chain connects TRBV5-1 to TRBJ2-7, with 11 bases aligning to TRBD1. The CDR3 extends over 14 amino acids. Germline V gene data show CDR1 as SGHRS and CDR2 as YFSETQ. J was trimmed by 6 bases and V by 3 bases; bases with no gene match: 5. CDR3 nucleotides: TGCGCCAGCAGCTCAGGGACAGGGGGAATCGAGCAGTACTTC. It translates to CASSSGTGGIEQYF. The full variable domain, with the rest looked up from reference TRBV5-1 and TRBJ2-7, is KAGVTQTPRYLIKTRGQQVTLSCSPISGHRSVSWYQQTPGQGLQFLFEYFSETQRNKGNFPGRFSGRQFSNSRSEMNVSTLELGDSALYLCASSSGTGGIEQYFGPGTRLTVT.

The chain has TRBV6-5 and TRBJ2-1; unclear D gene. V was trimmed by 5 bases and J by 6 bases, leaving 5 bases between them. The CDR3 length is 11 residues. Looked up from germline, CDR1 is MNHEY and CDR2 is SVGAGI. CDR3: CASSTTNEQFF. CDR3 DNA: TGTGCCAGCAGTACAACCAATGAGCAGTTCTTC.

The chain has TRBV20-1 and TRBJ2-3, with no clear D. The length of the CDR3 is 13 residues. With 5 bases removed from V and 3 bases from J, the gap between germline ends came to 12 bases. Germline assignment: CDR1 DFQATT and CDR2 SNEGSKA (reference sequence). CDR3: CSALRGRTDTQYF. For the CDR3, the DNA is TGCAGTGCTCTCCGAGGACGGACAGATACGCAGTATTTT.